This TCR beta chain comes out of a study of shared T cell receptors in the human thymus. Profiling relied on immunoSEQ multiplex PCR, and the TCRdb table lists in-frame clones only, not all of them. The sample includes 630,000 or so clones, around 87% of them seen just once. The CDR3 is 14 amino acids. V shed 2 bases and J shed 2 bases, with 9 bases lying between them. The germline V gene encodes CDR1 MNHEY and CDR2 SVGAGI. A further study also used this sample, focusing on human thymus T cells. That work contributes: Apparent skewing of V and J gene usage characterized both thymic and blood repertoires. A high degree of thymic repertoire overlap among unrelated individuals was reported in related research.

The TCR originated in a boy in the first two years of life with a congenital heart defect. This rearrangement joins TRBV6-5 to TRBJ1-2; D is ambiguous. The sample was thymocytes. The CDR3 protein is CASSYAGANYGYTF. CDR3 sequence (DNA): TGTGCCAGCAGTTACGCGGGCGCAAACTATGGCTACACCTTC.